This T cell receptor (beta chain) was found in a study of shared clonotypes between healthy human individuals. CDR3 length: 15 residues. Germline assignment: CDR1 SEHNR and CDR2 FQNEAQ (reference sequence). The V and J ends lost 1 base and 5 bases respectively, with 14 bases between them. This was a deep-level run. Sorted-subset replicate PCRs used roughly 210 ng of genomic DNA. This amount corresponded to approximately 30,000 T cell genomes. Assay used: immunoSEQ multiplex PCR; TCRdb lists only in-frame clones, some missing. Of roughly 1,800,000 clones in the sample, less than 95% were seen once. Positive CCR7 selection of CD45RO-negative cells yielded the naive CD8 cells, and terminally differentiated effector memory CD45RA+ cells were excluded. Caucasian adults residing in Nashville, Tennessee made up all the donors.

Specimen: naive CD8+ T cells sorted from blood. The chain is built from TRBV7-9 and TRBJ2-5; tentatively, D is TRBD2 (5 bases). The origin of this receptor is a man aged 18 to 29 in good health. The CDR3 DNA follows: TGTGCCAGCAGCTTAGTTTTGGACTTGGAGGAGACCCAGTACTTC. This sequence encodes CASSLVLDLEETQYF.